This T cell receptor beta chain was sequenced for a study of T-cell memory formation after mild COVID-19 (dated by TCRdb to the early 2020s). Regarding the complete study: TCR sequence clusters from the two donors were found to be largely donor specific. The cohort comprised two young, previously healthy adult volunteers, one female and one male. In a couple of donors, T-cell clones that expanded and contracted after mild COVID-19 were followed by sequencing TCRalpha and TCRbeta repertoires longitudinally.

Ficoll-Paque density gradient centrifugation was used to isolate PBMCs. Comments on this clonotype: Its target antigen remains unknown. The input lacks base qualities; no much larger clone sits a single base away.

The CDR3 numbers 15 residues from cysteine through phenylalanine. The DNA shown is the 45-base CDR3, in frame from base 1. CDR1 and CDR2, per the germline V gene, are KGHDR and SFDVKD. Trimmed from V: 7 bases; trimmed from J: 6 bases; junction bases lacking a gene match: 7. Sequencing relied on an Illumina NovaSeq 6000. TCRalpha and TCRbeta cDNA libraries were built by 5'RACE with constant-segment primers, adding sample barcodes and unique molecular identifiers. RNA was extracted from every sample with Trizol reagent. Library amplification was performed in two PCR steps, and a second sample barcode and Illumina TruSeq adapters were introduced in the second step. Sequencing of libraries was performed on an Illumina NovaSeq with 2 x 150 bp paired-end reads. The original pipeline was this. With migec v1.2.7, reads were demultiplexed and then collapsed into UMI-guided consensus sequences. Using mixcr v2.1.11, the UMI consensuses were aligned to TRA and TRB V and J templates and assembled into clonotypes. Expanded or contracted clonotypes were those called significant by both edgeR and NoisET, with noise models trained on biological replicates. For edgeR calls, the cutoffs were a false discovery rate-adjusted p below 0.01 and a log2 fold-change threshold of 1. As an exploratory analysis of dynamics, max-normalized trajectories of the 1000 most abundant clonotypes were examined with PCA combined with hierarchical clustering. Separately sequenced CD4+ and CD8+ repertoires were used to assign the CD4 or CD8 phenotype of responding clones. In-frame beta chains were kept once TCRdb had trimmed the public reads at Q25 with fastp and called clones with MiXCR. Identical CDR3 proteins give one entry, which carries the most common genes and DNA. These V and J calls originate from TCRdb's pipeline instead of the authors' own analysis. For this sample there are roughly 620,000 distinct CDR3 sequences; roughly 18% appear just once. Around 12% of the sample rests with the top ten.

Summary of the overall study and its limitations: SARS-CoV-2 specificity was not confirmed for the second-wave clones peaking on day 37. From day 15 to 85, contracting clones showed balanced CD4/CD8 phenotypes, whereas a second wave of clones that expanded from day 15 to 37 leaned towards CD4+. Contracting CD4+ clones appeared mostly in the CM and EM memory subsets, whereas CD8+ clones were enriched in EMRA. Some responding clones were detected in pre-infection memory, suggesting pre-existing cross-reactive memory T cells joined the SARS-CoV-2 response. Only a couple of mild cases were covered in the study, and larger cohorts including severe cases with pre-infection samples were considered necessary.

This TCR derives from an adult woman who had mild COVID-19 (a few samples of this study predate the infection). The sample titles of this study are shuffled in the database, so cell type and time point are left out; the donor was told from shared clones. Here the chain combines TRBV24-1 and TRBJ2-3, with 12 middle bases fitting TRBD2. The sequenced material came from PBMCs or a T cell subset sorted from them (not recorded which). The DNA reads as follows: TGTGCCACCAGGGCTAGCGGGAGGGCCGATGATACGCAGTATTTT. It codes for CATRASGRADDTQYF.